This section outlines one T cell receptor beta chain sequence together with its context. Here immunoSEQ multiplex PCR was the method, and the copy in TCRdb shows in-frame clones only, minus some. Of more than 45,000 clones in the sample, more than 75% were seen once. The data belong to a study of OX40 agonist ivuxolimab in advanced cancers. This CDR3 is 16 amino acids long. Germline lookup yields CDR1 LGHNA and CDR2 YSLEER. The gene calls are TRBV4-3 and TRBJ2-5; maybe TRBD2 (6 bases). The J call is in doubt because the DNA end fits TRBJ2-7 better. Sample: CD4+ or CD8+ T cells sorted from blood, taken in a trial of the OX40 agonist ivuxolimab. The origin of this receptor is an adult with an advanced solid tumor such as melanoma, head and neck, liver or kidney cancer. This CDR3 reads CASSQDLRGGNYEQYF. In DNA form, the CDR3 reads TGCGCCAGCAGCCAGGATCTGCGAGGAGGGAACTACGAGCAGTACTTC.